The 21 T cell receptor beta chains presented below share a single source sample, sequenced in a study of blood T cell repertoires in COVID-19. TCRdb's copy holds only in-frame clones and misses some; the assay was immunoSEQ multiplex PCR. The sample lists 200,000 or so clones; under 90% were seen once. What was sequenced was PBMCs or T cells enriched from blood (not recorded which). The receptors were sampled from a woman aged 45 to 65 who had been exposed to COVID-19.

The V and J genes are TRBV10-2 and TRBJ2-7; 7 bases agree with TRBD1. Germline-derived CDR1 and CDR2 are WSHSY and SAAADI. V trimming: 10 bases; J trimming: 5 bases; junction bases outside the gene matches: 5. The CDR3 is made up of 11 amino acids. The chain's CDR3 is CATRTGDEQYF. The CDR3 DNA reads TGCGCCACCAGAACAGGGGACGAGCAGTACTTC.

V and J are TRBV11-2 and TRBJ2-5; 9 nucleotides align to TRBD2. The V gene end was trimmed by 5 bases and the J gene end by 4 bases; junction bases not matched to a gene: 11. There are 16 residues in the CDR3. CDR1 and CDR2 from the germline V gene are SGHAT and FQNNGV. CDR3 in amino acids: CASSPLSGGGSETQYF. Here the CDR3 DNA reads TGTGCCAGCAGCCCACTTAGCGGGGGAGGTTCAGAGACCCAGTACTTC.

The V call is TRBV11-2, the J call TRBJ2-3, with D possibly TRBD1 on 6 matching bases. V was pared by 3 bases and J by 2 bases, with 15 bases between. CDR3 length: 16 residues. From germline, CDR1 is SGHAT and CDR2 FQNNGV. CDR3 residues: CASSLGTFLLTDTQYF. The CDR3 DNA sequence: TGTGCCAGCAGCTTGGGGACATTCCTTCTCACAGATACGCAGTATTTT. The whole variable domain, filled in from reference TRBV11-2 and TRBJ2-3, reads EAGVAQSPRYKIIEKRQSVAFWCNPISGHATLYWYQQILGQGPKLLIQFQNNGVVDDSQLPKDRFSAERLKGVDSTLKIQPAKLEDSAVYLCASSLGTFLLTDTQYFGPGTRLTVL.

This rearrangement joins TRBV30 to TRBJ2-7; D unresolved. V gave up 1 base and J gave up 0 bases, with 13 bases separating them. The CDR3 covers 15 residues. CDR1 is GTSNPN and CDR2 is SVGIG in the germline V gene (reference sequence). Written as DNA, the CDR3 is TGTGCCTGGAGTGCCTCCTTCCTAAGCTCCTACGAGCAGTACTTC. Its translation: CAWSASFLSSYEQYF.

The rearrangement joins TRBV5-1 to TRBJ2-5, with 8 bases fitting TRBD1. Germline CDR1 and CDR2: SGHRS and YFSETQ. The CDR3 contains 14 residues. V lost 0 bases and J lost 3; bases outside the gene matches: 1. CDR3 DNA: TGCGCCAGCAGCTTGGCGGACAGGGAAGAGACCCAGTACTTC. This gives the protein CASSLADREETQYF.

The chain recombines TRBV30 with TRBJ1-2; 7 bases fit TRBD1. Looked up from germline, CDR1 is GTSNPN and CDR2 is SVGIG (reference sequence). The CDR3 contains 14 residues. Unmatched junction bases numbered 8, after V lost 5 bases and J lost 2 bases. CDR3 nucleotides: TGTGCCTGGGGCGGGGGGACAGCCAACTATGGCTACACCTTC. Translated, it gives CAWGGGTANYGYTF.

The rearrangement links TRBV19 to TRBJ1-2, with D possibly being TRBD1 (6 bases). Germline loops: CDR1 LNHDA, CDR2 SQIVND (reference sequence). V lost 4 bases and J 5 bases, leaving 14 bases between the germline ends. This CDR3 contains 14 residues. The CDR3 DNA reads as TGTGCCAGTAGTAGTGGGATACAGGGATATGGCTACACCTTC. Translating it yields CASSSGIQGYGYTF.

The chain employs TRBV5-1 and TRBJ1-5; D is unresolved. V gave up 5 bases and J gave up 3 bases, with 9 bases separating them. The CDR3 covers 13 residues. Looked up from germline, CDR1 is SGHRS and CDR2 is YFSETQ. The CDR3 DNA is TGCGCCAGCAGTCGAGACACCAATCAGCCCCAGCATTTT. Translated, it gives CASSRDTNQPQHF.

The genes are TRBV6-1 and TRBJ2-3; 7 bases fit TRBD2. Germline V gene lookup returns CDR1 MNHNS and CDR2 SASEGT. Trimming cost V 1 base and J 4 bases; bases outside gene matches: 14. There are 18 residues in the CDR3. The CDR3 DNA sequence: TGTGCCAGCAGTGAAGGGGCCACGGGGGGACCGGGCGCAGATACGCAGTATTTT. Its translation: CASSEGATGGPGADTQYF.

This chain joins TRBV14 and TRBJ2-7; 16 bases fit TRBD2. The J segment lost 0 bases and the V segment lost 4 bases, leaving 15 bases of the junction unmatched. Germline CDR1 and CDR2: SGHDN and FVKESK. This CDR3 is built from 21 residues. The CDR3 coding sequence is TGTGCCAGCAGCCCATTAAGTCCGGGACTAGCGGGGGGGCCCGGCTCCTACGAGCAGTACTTC. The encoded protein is CASSPLSPGLAGGPGSYEQYF.

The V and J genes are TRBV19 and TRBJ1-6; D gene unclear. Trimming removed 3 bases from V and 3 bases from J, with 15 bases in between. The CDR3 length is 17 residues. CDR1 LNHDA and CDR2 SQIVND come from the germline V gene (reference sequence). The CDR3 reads CASSIVRSPLYNSPLHF. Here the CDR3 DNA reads TGTGCCAGTAGTATCGTCCGGTCCCCCCTCTATAATTCACCCCTCCACTTT.

Here the CDR3 DNA reads TGCGCCAGCAGCCAAGATGCCAGGGGGCGCGGCTACACCTTC. Protein: CASSQDARGRGYTF. The gene calls are TRBV4-3 and TRBJ1-2; the match to TRBD1 covers 8 bases. CDR1 is LGHNA, CDR2 YSLEER, per germline. The CDR3 has 14 amino acids. V lost 0 bases to trimming and J lost 8 bases; unmatched junction nucleotides: 5.

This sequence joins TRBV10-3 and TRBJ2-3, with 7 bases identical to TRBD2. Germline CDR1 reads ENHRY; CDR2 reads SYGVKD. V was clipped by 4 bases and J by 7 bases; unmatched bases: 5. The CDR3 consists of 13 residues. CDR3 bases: TGTGCCATCAGTGGTTCTAGCGGAAATACGCAGTATTTT. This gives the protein CAISGSSGNTQYF.

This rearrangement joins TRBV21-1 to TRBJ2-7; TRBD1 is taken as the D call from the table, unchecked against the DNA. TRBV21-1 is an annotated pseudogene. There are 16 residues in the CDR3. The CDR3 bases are TGTGCCAGCAGCAAAGGGCCCGGGACACTAGTCTACGAGCAGTACTTC. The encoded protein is CASSKGPGTLVYEQYF.

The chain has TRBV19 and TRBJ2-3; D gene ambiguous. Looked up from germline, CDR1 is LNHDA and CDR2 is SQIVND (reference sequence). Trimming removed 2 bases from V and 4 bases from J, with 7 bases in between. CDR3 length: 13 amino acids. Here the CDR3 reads CASSIWLADTQYF. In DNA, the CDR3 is TGTGCCAGTAGTATATGGCTGGCAGATACGCAGTATTTT.

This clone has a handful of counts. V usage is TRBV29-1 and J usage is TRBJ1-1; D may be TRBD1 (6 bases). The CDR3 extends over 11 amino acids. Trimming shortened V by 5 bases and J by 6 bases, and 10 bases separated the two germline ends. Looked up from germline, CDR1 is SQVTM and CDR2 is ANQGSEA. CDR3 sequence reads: CSVTGSAEAFF. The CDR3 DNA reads TGCAGCGTTACAGGGTCTGCTGAAGCTTTCTTT.

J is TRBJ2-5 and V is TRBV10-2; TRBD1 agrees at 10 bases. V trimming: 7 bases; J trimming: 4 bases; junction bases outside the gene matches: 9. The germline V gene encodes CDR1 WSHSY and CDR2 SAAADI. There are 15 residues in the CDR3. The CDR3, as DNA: TGCGCCAGCACACGGACAGGGGGTGTAATAGAGACCCAGTACTTC. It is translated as CASTRTGGVIETQYF.

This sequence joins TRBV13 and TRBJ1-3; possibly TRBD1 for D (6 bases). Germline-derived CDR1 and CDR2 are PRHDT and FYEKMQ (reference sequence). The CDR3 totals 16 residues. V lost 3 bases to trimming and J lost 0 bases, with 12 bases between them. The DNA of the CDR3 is TGTGCCAGCAGCTTTAGGACAGCTTTCTCTGGAAACACCATATATTTT. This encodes CASSFRTAFSGNTIYF. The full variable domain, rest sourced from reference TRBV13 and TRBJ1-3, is AAGVIQSPRHLIKEKRETATLKCYPIPRHDTVYWYQQGPGQDPQFLISFYEKMQSDKGSIPDRFSAQQFSDYHSELNMSSLELGDSALYFCASSFRTAFSGNTIYFGEGSWLTVV.

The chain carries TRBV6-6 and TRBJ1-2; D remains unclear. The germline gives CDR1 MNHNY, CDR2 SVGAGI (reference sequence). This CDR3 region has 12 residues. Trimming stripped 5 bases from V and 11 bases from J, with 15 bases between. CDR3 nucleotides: TGTGCCAGCAGTAGAGGCCTGGCGGAATACACCTTC. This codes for CASSRGLAEYTF.

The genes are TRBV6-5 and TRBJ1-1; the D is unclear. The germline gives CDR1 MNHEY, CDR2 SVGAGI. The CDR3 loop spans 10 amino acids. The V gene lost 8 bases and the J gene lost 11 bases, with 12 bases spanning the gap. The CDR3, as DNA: TGTGCCAGCTGGTCCCGTCGGGCTTTCTTT. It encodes CASWSRRAFF.

DNA for the CDR3: TGTGCCAGTCATGCTATTGGGGCTCAGACCTATGGCTACACCTTC. Its translation is CASHAIGAQTYGYTF. V usage is TRBV7-2 and J usage is TRBJ1-2, with TRBD1 as a possible D gene (5 bases). This CDR3 has 15 residues. V lost 9 bases and J 4 bases, leaving 21 bases between the germline ends. Germline values: CDR1 SGHTA, CDR2 FQGNSA.